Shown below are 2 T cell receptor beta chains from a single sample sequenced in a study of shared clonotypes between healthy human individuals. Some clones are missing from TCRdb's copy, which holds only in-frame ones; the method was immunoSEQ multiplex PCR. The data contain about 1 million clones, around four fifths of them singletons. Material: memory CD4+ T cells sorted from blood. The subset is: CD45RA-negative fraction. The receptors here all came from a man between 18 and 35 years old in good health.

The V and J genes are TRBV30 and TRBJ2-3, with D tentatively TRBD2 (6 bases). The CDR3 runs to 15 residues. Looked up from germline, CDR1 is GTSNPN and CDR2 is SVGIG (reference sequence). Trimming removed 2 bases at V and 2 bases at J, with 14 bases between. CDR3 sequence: CAWSPPRDFTDTQYF. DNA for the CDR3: TGTGCCTGGAGTCCTCCCCGGGACTTCACAGATACGCAGTATTTT.

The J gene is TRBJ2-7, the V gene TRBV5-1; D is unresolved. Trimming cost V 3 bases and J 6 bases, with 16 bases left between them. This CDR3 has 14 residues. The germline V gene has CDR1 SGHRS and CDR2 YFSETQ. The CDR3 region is CASSSGQAAAEQYF. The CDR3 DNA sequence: TGCGCCAGCAGCTCCGGGCAGGCTGCAGCCGAGCAGTACTTC.